Following are 32 T cell receptor beta chains from one sample sequenced in a study of T cell responses to AZD1222 COVID-19 vaccine. The protocol was immunoSEQ multiplex PCR, while the TCRdb copy is restricted to in-frame clones and leaves out a portion. Among some 130,000 clones listed, over 75% were seen once. The specimen comprised peripheral blood, sampled on day 0 of AZD1222 vaccination. These receptors all come from an adult in good health.

The chain carries TRBV20-1 and TRBJ2-7; no definite D call. CDR1 is DFQATT and CDR2 is SNEGSKA in the germline V gene (reference sequence). Trimming removed 2 bases from V and 5 bases from J, with 7 bases in between. The CDR3 has 11 amino acids. The CDR3 here is CSARSVHEQYF. CDR3 DNA: TGCAGTGCTAGATCGGTCCACGAGCAGTACTTC.

The rearrangement links TRBV30 to TRBJ2-3, with D perhaps matching TRBD1 (6 bases). V was trimmed by 6 bases and J by 0 bases, leaving 10 bases between them. From germline, CDR1 is GTSNPN and CDR2 SVGIG (reference sequence). The CDR3 length is 13 residues. This chain's CDR3 is CACKGGSTDTQYF. The CDR3 DNA follows: TGTGCCTGCAAAGGGGGTAGCACAGATACGCAGTATTTT.

The V gene is TRBV12-3 or TRBV12-4, the J gene TRBJ2-4, with D perhaps matching TRBD1 or TRBD2 (7 bases each). The V gene lost 5 bases and the J gene lost 8 bases, with 13 bases spanning the gap. This CDR3 is built from 13 residues. The CDR3 loop is CASSRQGGDIQYF. CDR3 in DNA: TGTGCCAGCAGTCGACAGGGAGGGGACATTCAGTACTTC.

V and J are TRBV10-3 and TRBJ1-3; 12 nucleotides align to TRBD1. Germline lookup yields CDR1 ENHRY and CDR2 SYGVKD. V dropped 2 bases and J dropped 7; count of bases not matched to a gene: 6. The CDR3 has 16 amino acids. For the CDR3, the DNA is TGTGCCATCAGTGAGACTGGGACAGGGGGCTTGAACACCATATATTTT. Translated, it gives CAISETGTGGLNTIYF.

A single count supports this clone. The V gene is TRBV27, the J gene TRBJ2-3, with TRBD1 matching over 8 bases. The V gene end was trimmed by 6 bases and the J gene end by 4 bases; junction bases not matched to a gene: 6. The CDR3 length is 14 residues. Per germline, CDR1 MNHEY and CDR2 SMNVEV (reference sequence). CDR3 coding DNA: TGTGCCAGCAGCCACCAACAGGGGGCAGATACGCAGTATTTT. Its translation is CASSHQQGADTQYF.

V and J are TRBV14 and TRBJ2-1; no reliable D call. Trimming cost V 0 bases and J 2 bases, with 8 bases left between them. The germline V gene encodes CDR1 SGHDN and CDR2 FVKESK. This CDR3 comprises 15 residues. The CDR3 loop reads CASSQDRSPYNEQFF. The CDR3, as DNA: TGTGCCAGCAGCCAAGATAGAAGCCCCTACAATGAGCAGTTCTTC.

V usage is TRBV7-9 and J usage is TRBJ1-1; D remains unclear. This CDR3 region has 14 residues. Trimming took off 6 bases at V and 1 base at J, with 12 bases between the two ends. CDR1 and CDR2 (germline): SEHNR, FQNEAQ (reference sequence). CDR3 DNA: TGTGCCAGCAGGTCAACCCGGGGGAACACTGAAGCTTTCTTT. This gives the protein CASRSTRGNTEAFF.

The chain is built from TRBV4-2 and TRBJ2-7; D is uncertain. The CDR3 contains 13 residues. The V gene lost 2 bases and the J gene lost 5 bases, with 10 bases spanning the gap. CDR1 is LGHNA and CDR2 is YNFKEQ in the germline V gene. CDR3 amino acids: CASSQSHYDEQYF. As DNA, the CDR3 is TGTGCCAGCAGCCAATCCCATTATGACGAGCAGTACTTC.

The V call is TRBV7-2, the J call TRBJ1-5; a possible D gene is TRBD1 (5 bases). CDR1 and CDR2 from the germline V gene are SGHTA and FQGNSA. There are 15 residues in the CDR3. Trimming took 1 base from V and 6 from J, leaving 13 bases between them. The CDR3 protein is CASSLGSGLSQPQHF. CDR3 sequence (DNA): TGTGCCAGCAGCTTAGGTTCGGGACTGAGTCAGCCCCAGCATTTT.

The chain carries TRBV2 and TRBJ1-1; unclear D gene. The germline CDR1 and CDR2 sequences are SNHLY and FYNNEI. V lost 5 bases, J lost 4 bases, and 8 bases lay in between. CDR3 length equals 12 residues. CDR3: CASSPLGTEAFF. The CDR3 coding sequence is TGTGCCAGCAGTCCCCTAGGCACTGAAGCTTTCTTT.

The chain combines TRBV7-8 with TRBJ2-5; 10 nucleotides line up with TRBD2. The CDR3 length is 16 residues. Germline V lookup: CDR1 SGHVS, CDR2 FQNEAQ. Trimming cost V 5 bases and J 5 bases; bases outside gene matches: 11. The CDR3, as DNA: TGTGCCAGCAGCCCCCGATCGGGACTAGCGTCCGAGACCCAGTACTTC. This encodes CASSPRSGLASETQYF.

The rearrangement joins TRBV11-2 to TRBJ2-7; 8 bases align to TRBD2. The CDR3 has 13 residues. Germline V gene sequence: CDR1 SGHAT, CDR2 FQNNGV. V was clipped by 6 bases and J by 3 bases; unmatched bases: 4. CDR3 bases: TGTGCCAGCAGACCGGGGGGGGGCTACGAGCAGTACTTC. Translated, it gives CASRPGGGYEQYF.

The chain recombines TRBV20-1 with TRBJ1-3, with a tentative D call TRBD1 (5 bases). Looked up from germline, CDR1 is DFQATT and CDR2 is SNEGSKA (reference sequence). The CDR3 consists of 14 residues. Between the trimmed V and J ends, which lost 3 bases and 0 bases, there was a span of 9 bases. The CDR3 here is CSASDSSSGNTIYF. In DNA, the CDR3 is TGCAGTGCTAGTGACAGCAGCTCTGGAAACACCATATATTTT.

This clone appeared a single time. The chain recombines TRBV25-1 with TRBJ2-3, with 16 nucleotides matching TRBD2. Germline CDR1 and CDR2: MGHDK and SYGVNS. The CDR3 runs 14 residues. Trimming cost V 1 base and J 15 bases; bases outside gene matches: 4. CDR3 coding DNA: TGTGCCAGCAGTGAATGGGGACTAGCGGGGGGGCACTATTTT. Translating it yields CASSEWGLAGGHYF. Together with reference TRBV25-1 and TRBJ2-3, the CDR3 gives the full variable domain: EADIYQTPRYLVIGTGKKITLECSQTMGHDKMYWYQQDPGMELHLIHYSYGVNSTEKGDLSSESTVSRIRTEHFPLTLESARPSHTSQYLCASSEWGLAGGHYFGPGTRLTVL.

The chain links TRBV19 to TRBJ1-6; unclear D gene. The CDR3 covers 13 residues. Germline values: CDR1 LNHDA, CDR2 SQIVND (reference sequence). Trimming removed 0 bases from V and 10 bases from J, with 7 bases in between. CDR3 DNA: TGTGCCAGTAGTATAGAGGACCAATCACCCCTCCACTTT. Encoded protein: CASSIEDQSPLHF.

The chain links TRBV7-8 to TRBJ2-2; TRBD1 aligns across 8 bases. The CDR3 length is 16 residues. Germline loops: CDR1 SGHVS, CDR2 FQNEAQ. Trimming removed 0 bases from V and 7 bases from J; junction bases left unmatched: 7. The CDR3 region is CASSLADRETGGELFF. CDR3 in DNA: TGTGCCAGCAGCTTAGCGGACAGGGAGACGGGCGGGGAGCTGTTTTTT.

CDR3 loop: CASSQELAAITDTQYF. For the CDR3, the DNA is TGCGCCAGCAGCCAAGAACTAGCGGCGATCACAGATACGCAGTATTTT. The chain employs TRBV4-3 and TRBJ2-3; TRBD2 matches at 8 bases. After removal of 0 bases from V and 2 bases from J, the junction contained 4 bases not matched to a gene. Per germline, CDR1 LGHNA and CDR2 YSLEER. The CDR3 totals 16 residues.

The V and J genes are TRBV28 and TRBJ1-4; D gene unclear. The CDR3 has 15 residues. Trimming pared 1 base from V and 8 bases from J, leaving 14 bases between. CDR1 and CDR2 from the germline V gene are MDHEN and SYDVKM. CDR3 DNA: TGTGCCAGCAGTTTATCCCGGTTAGTGCGGGAAAAACTGTTTTTT. It encodes CASSLSRLVREKLFF.

V and J are TRBV6-5 and TRBJ2-4; possible D gene TRBD2, 6 bases. Trimming removed 0 bases at V and 8 bases at J, with 17 bases between. Germline V gene lookup returns CDR1 MNHEY and CDR2 SVGAGI. This CDR3 is 16 amino acids long. CDR3 region: CASSYSSGLGGDIQYF. The CDR3 region has the DNA TGTGCCAGCAGTTACTCATCGGGGTTGGGAGGAGACATTCAGTACTTC.

The chain uses TRBV4-2 and TRBJ2-3, with a possible D match to TRBD2 (7 bases). The CDR3 has 15 residues. V shed 4 bases and J shed 1 base, with 12 bases lying between them. Germline CDR1 is LGHNA and CDR2 is YNFKEQ. The CDR3 loop reads CASSPGGPRTDTQYF. The CDR3, as DNA: TGTGCCAGCAGCCCCGGGGGGCCTCGCACAGATACGCAGTATTTT.

The chain couples TRBV4-1 to TRBJ1-1; D not resolved. This CDR3 has 14 amino acids. V dropped 4 bases and J dropped 0 bases, with 9 bases sitting between them. Germline V gene sequence: CDR1 MGHRA, CDR2 YSYEKL. The DNA for the CDR3 is TGCGCCAGCAGCCGGGAACAGTTGAACACTGAAGCTTTCTTT. Its protein product is CASSREQLNTEAFF.

This clone has only one observation. CDR3 sequence (DNA): TGTGCCAGCAGCTTAAGGCCCAGGGGATCGACCACCGGGGAGCTGTTTTTT. Translated, it gives CASSLRPRGSTTGELFF. This chain connects TRBV7-2 to TRBJ2-2; TRBD1 might be the D (6 bases). V lost 2 bases and J 4 bases, leaving 17 bases between the germline ends. From germline, CDR1 is SGHTA and CDR2 FQGNSA. The CDR3 sequence is 17 residues long.

The gene calls are TRBV12-3 or TRBV12-4 and TRBJ1-2; possible D gene TRBD1, 5 bases. The CDR3 is made up of 11 amino acids. Trimming cost V 7 bases and J 5 bases, with 8 bases left between them. CDR3 nucleotide sequence: TGTGCCAGCACAGGGCTGTATGGCTACACCTTC. Encoded protein: CASTGLYGYTF.

The chain links TRBV3-1 (or the pseudogene TRBV3-2) to TRBJ1-2, with 7 bases fitting TRBD1. This CDR3 comprises 16 residues. The ends lost 0 bases at V and 5 bases at J; junction bases unmatched: 9. Per the germline V gene, CDR1 is LGHDT and CDR2 is YNNKEL (reference sequence). The CDR3 region has the DNA TGTGCCAGCAGCCAAGAGGGTGGACAGGATGGGTATGGCTACACCTTC. It is translated as CASSQEGGQDGYGYTF.

This clone was counted between two and nine times. The V call is TRBV9, the J call TRBJ2-5, with TRBD2 identical over 12 bases. Germline assignment: CDR1 SGDLS and CDR2 YYNGEE. Trimming cost V 0 bases and J 5 bases; bases outside gene matches: 2. The CDR3 has 15 amino acids. The CDR3 DNA reads as TGTGCCAGCAGCGTAGCACTAGCGGGGGGCGAGACCCAGTACTTC. It translates to CASSVALAGGETQYF.

The chain carries TRBV7-2 and TRBJ1-2; D not resolved. V was shortened by 6 bases and J by 0 bases, with 14 bases between the two germline ends. The CDR3 loop spans 15 amino acids. Per the germline V gene, CDR1 is SGHTA and CDR2 is FQGNSA. CDR3 sequence: CASSFHRTANYGYTF. DNA of the CDR3: TGTGCCAGCAGTTTCCACAGAACTGCTAACTATGGCTACACCTTC. Looking up the rest from reference TRBV7-2 and TRBJ1-2 gives the full variable domain: GAGVSQSPSNKVTEKGKDVELRCDPISGHTALYWYRQSLGQGLEFLIYFQGNSAPDKSGLPSDRFSAERTGGSVSTLTIQRTQQEDSAVYLCASSFHRTANYGYTFGSGTRLTVV.

The chain joins TRBV3-1 (or the pseudogene TRBV3-2) to TRBJ1-5, with D possibly being TRBD1 (6 bases). V was cut by 4 bases and J by 7 bases, with 35 bases left in between. Germline CDR1 is LGHDT and CDR2 is YNNKEL (reference sequence). The CDR3 totals 21 residues. In DNA form, the CDR3 reads TGTGCCAGCAGCCCCCGAGTGAACTGCCGAGTGGGGGGCAGGGAAGAGCAGCCCCAGCATTTT. Protein: CASSPRVNCRVGGREEQPQHF.

The genes are TRBV28 and TRBJ1-4; D is unclear. CDR1 and CDR2 (germline): MDHEN, SYDVKM. Between the trimmed V and J ends, which lost 7 bases and 2 bases, there was a span of 5 bases. The CDR3 spans 12 residues. The DNA of the CDR3 is TGTGCCAGCATCAGCACTAATGAAAAACTGTTTTTT. Protein: CASISTNEKLFF. Full variable domain (outside the CDR3, taken from reference TRBV28 and TRBJ1-4): DVKVTQSSRYLVKRTGEKVFLECVQDMDHENMFWYRQDPGLGLRLIYFSYDVKMKEKGDIPEGYSVSREKKERFSLILESASTNQTSMYLCASISTNEKLFFGSGTQLSVL.

J is TRBJ1-3 and V is TRBV6-5; the match to TRBD1 covers 8 bases. The CDR3 has 16 amino acids. Trimming removed 2 bases from V and 2 bases from J; junction bases left unmatched: 5. The germline V gene encodes CDR1 MNHEY and CDR2 SVGAGI. The CDR3 bases are TGTGCCAGCAGTTACACAGAGGGACAGGCTGGAAACACCATATATTTT. Its translation is CASSYTEGQAGNTIYF.

J is TRBJ1-1 and V is TRBV27; D not resolved. The CDR3 spans 16 residues. Looked up from germline, CDR1 is MNHEY and CDR2 is SMNVEV (reference sequence). The ends were cut back, 3 bases at V and 0 bases at J, with 14 bases in the middle. DNA of the CDR3: TGTGCCAGCAGTTTGGATGCGGTCCCGTTGAACACTGAAGCTTTCTTT. Translated, it gives CASSLDAVPLNTEAFF.

The chain carries TRBV11-3 and TRBJ2-5, with 7 bases lining up with TRBD1. Germline CDR1 reads SGHNT; CDR2 reads YENEEA. With V trimmed by 4 bases and J by 1 base, 6 bases remained unmatched. The CDR3 runs 15 residues. The CDR3 DNA follows: TGTGCCAGCAGCTCCCAGACAGGGCCCCAAGAGACCCAGTACTTC. Its translation is CASSSQTGPQETQYF.

The V call is TRBV24-1, the J call TRBJ1-1; 7 positions match TRBD1. From germline, CDR1 is KGHDR and CDR2 SFDVKD. The V gene end was trimmed by 5 bases and the J gene end by 6 bases; junction bases not matched to a gene: 5. This CDR3 has 13 residues. The CDR3 loop is CATSGRQGPEAFF. Here the CDR3 DNA reads TGTGCCACCAGTGGCCGACAGGGCCCTGAAGCTTTCTTT.